The clone carrying this TCR beta chain was seen only a few times. What it recognizes is unknown. This sample was taken from a study of cytomegalovirus exposure and HLA in healthy donors. The CDR3 loop spans 14 amino acids. Germline V gene lookup returns CDR1 MNHNS and CDR2 SASEGT. Trimming shortened V by 4 bases and J by 1 base, and 10 bases separated the two germline ends. Study-level findings and limits: Through in vitro validation, three CMV-associated chains were shown to be specific for CMV antigens. TCR beta V segments were, for the most part, productive about 87% or about 30% of the time in an earlier analysis.

It was with 60 Vbeta and 13 Jbeta primers that the PCR ran. TCRdb's copy holds only in-frame clones and misses some; the assay was immunoSEQ multiplex PCR. The repertoire holds 100,000 to 150,000 clones, with around 75% as singletons. The chain links TRBV6-1 to TRBJ1-1; D gene ambiguous. The clonotype was recovered from a man in his fifties or sixties in good health and CMV-seropositive. The sequenced sample consisted of PBMCs. For the CDR3, the DNA is TGTGCCAGCAGTGTCTCGATCGGGAACACTGAAGCTTTCTTT. Amino acid sequence: CASSVSIGNTEAFF.